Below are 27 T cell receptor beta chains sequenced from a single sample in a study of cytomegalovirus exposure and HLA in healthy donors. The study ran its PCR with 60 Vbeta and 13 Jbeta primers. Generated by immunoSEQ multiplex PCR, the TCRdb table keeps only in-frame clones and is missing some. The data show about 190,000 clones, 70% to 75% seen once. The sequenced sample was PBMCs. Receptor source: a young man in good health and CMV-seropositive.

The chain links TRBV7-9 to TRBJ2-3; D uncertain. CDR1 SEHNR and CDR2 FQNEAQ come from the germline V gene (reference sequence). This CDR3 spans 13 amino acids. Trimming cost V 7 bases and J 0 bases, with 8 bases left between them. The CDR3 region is CASTLSSTDTQYF. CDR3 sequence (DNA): TGTGCCAGCACCCTATCAAGCACAGATACGCAGTATTTT. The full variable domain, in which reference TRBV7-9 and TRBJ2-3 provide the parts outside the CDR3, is DTGVSQNPRHKITKRGQNVTFRCDPISEHNRLYWYRQTLGQGPEFLTYFQNEAQLEKSRLLSDRFSAERPKGSFSTLEIQRTEQGDSAMYLCASTLSSTDTQYFGPGTRLTVL.

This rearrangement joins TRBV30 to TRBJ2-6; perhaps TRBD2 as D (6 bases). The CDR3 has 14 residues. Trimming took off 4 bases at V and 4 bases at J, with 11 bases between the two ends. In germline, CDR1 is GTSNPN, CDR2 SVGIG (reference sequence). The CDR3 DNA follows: TGTGCCTGGATTGGAGGGAAAGGGGCCAACGTCCTGACTTTC. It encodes CAWIGGKGANVLTF.

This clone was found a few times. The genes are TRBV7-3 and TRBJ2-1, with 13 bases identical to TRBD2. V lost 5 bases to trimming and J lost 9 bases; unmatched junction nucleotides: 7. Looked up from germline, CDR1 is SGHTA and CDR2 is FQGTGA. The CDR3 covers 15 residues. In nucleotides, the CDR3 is TGTGCCAGCAGCCCCCGGACTAGCGGGAGCAGTGAGCAGTTCTTC. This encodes CASSPRTSGSSEQFF.

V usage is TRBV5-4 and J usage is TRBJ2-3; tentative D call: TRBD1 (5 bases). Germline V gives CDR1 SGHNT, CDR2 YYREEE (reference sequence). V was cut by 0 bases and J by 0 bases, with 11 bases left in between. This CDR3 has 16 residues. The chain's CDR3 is CASSLATGRSTDTQYF. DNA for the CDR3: TGTGCCAGCAGCTTGGCAACAGGTCGGAGCACAGATACGCAGTATTTT.

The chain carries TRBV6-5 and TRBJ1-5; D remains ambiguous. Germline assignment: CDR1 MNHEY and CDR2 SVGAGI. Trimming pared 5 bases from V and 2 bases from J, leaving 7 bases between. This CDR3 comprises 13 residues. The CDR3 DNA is TGTGCCAGCAGTGTCGGTCGCAATCAGCCCCAGCATTTT. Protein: CASSVGRNQPQHF.

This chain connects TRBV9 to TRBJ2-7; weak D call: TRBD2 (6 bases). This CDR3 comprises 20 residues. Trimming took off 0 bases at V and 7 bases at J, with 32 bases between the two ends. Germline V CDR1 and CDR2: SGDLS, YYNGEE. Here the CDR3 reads CASSVVRSPGGNPRVGEQYF. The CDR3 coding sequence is TGTGCCAGCAGCGTAGTAAGGTCCCCGGGCGGGAATCCTCGGGTGGGTGAGCAGTACTTC.

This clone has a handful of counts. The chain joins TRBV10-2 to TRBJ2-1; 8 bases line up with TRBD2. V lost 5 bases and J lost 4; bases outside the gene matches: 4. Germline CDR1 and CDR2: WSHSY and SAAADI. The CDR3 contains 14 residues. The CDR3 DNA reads TGCGCCAGCAGTTCAACTAGCGGTTACAATGAGCAGTTCTTC. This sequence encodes CASSSTSGYNEQFF.

The CDR3 spells CASSETRDRMLTF. The CDR3 bases are TGTGCCAGCAGTGAAACCCGGGACAGGATGCTAACCTTC. The chain carries TRBV6-5 and TRBJ1-2; 8 bases agree with TRBD1. Per the germline V gene, CDR1 is MNHEY and CDR2 is SVGAGI. This CDR3 is built from 13 residues. V lost 5 bases, J lost 14 bases, and 13 bases stayed unmatched.

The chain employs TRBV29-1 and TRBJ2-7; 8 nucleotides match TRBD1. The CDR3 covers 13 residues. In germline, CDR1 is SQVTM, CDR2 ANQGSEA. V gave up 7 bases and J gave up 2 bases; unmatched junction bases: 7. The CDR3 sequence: CSAQTGAAYEQYF. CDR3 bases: TGCAGCGCCCAGACAGGGGCGGCCTACGAGCAGTACTTC.

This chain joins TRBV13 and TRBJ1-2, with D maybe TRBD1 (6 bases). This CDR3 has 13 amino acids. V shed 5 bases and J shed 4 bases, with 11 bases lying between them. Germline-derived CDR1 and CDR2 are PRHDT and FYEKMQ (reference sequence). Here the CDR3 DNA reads TGTGCCAGCAGCCACTCGACAGGCTATGGCTACACCTTC. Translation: CASSHSTGYGYTF.

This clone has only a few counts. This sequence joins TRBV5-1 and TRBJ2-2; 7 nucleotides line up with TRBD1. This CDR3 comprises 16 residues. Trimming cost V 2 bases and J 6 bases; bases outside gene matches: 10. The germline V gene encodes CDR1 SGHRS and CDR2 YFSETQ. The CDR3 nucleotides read TGCGCCAGCAGCTTAAGGGACAGTTCGAGGTCCGGGGAGCTGTTTTTT. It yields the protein CASSLRDSSRSGELFF.

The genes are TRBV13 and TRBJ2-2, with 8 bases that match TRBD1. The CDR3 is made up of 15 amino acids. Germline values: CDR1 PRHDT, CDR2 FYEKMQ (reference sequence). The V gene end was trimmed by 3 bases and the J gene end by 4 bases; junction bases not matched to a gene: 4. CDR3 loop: CASSLAGGTTGELFF. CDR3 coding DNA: TGTGCCAGCAGCTTGGCAGGGGGCACCACCGGGGAGCTGTTTTTT.

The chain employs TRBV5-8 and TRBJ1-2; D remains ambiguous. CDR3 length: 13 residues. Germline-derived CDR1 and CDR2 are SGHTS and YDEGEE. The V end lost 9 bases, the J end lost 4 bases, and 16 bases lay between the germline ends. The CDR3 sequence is CAIYGEELYGYTF. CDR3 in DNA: TGTGCCATATATGGGGAGGAGCTCTATGGCTACACCTTC.

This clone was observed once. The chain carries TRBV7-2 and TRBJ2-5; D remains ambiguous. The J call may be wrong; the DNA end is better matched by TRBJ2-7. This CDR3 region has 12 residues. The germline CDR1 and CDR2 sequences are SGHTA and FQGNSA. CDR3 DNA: TGTGCCAGCAGCCTCCCTTTCTACGAGCAGTACTTC. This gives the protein CASSLPFYEQYF.

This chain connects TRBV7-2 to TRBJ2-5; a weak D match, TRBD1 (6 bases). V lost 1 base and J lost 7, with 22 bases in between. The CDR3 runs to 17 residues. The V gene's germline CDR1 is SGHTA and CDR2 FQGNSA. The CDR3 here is CASSLEVAIDRSGTQYF. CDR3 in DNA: TGTGCCAGCAGCTTAGAAGTGGCTATCGACAGGTCGGGGACCCAGTACTTC.

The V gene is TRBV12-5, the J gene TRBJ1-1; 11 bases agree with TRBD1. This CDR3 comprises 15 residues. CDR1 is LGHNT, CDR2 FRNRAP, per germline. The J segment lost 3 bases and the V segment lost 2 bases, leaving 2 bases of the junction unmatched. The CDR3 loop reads CASGLMGQGDTEAFF. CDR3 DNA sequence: TGTGCTAGTGGTTTGATGGGACAGGGGGACACTGAAGCTTTCTTT.

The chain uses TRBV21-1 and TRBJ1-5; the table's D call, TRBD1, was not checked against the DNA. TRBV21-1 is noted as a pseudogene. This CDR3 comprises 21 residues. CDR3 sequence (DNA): TGTGCCAGCAGCATCTCACCCTGGGCAGGGCCCATTCGTTTGGGCAATCAGCCCCAGCATTTT. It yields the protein CASSISPWAGPIRLGNQPQHF.

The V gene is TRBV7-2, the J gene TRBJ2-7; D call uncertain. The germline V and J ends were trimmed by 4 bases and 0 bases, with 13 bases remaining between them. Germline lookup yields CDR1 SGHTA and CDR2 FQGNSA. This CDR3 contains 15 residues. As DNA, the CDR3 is TGTGCCAGCAGCTACCCTGGAGACCGCTCCTACGAGCAGTACTTC. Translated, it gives CASSYPGDRSYEQYF.

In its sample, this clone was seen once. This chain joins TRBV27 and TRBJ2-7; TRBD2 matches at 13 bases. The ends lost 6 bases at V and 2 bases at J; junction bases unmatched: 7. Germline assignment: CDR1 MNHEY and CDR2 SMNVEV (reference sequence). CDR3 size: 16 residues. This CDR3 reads CASSRPGTSGTYEQYF. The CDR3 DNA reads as TGTGCCAGCAGCCGCCCCGGGACTAGCGGGACCTACGAGCAGTACTTC.

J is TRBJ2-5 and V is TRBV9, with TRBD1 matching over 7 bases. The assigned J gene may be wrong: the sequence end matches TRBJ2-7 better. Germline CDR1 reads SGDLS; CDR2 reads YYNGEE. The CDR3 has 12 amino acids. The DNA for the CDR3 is TGTGCCAGCAGCGCACAGGGGAACGAGCAGTACTTC. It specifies CASSAQGNEQYF.

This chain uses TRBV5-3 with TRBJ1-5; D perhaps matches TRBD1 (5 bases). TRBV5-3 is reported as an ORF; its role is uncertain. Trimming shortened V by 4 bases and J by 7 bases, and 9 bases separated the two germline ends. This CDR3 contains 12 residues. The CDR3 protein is CARSETDQPQHF. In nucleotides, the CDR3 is TGTGCCAGAAGCGAGACAGACCAGCCCCAGCATTTT.

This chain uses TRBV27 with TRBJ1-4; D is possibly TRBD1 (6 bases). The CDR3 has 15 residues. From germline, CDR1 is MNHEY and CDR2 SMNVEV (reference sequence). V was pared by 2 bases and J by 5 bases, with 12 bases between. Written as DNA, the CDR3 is TGTGCCAGCAGTTTAACAGGGAGGGGGAATGAAAAACTGTTTTTT. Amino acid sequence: CASSLTGRGNEKLFF.

DNA of the CDR3: TGTGCCAGCAGTGAAGCGAGAGGGATTTCCCTCGTCTCCTACGAGCAGTACTTC. Translated: CASSEARGISLVSYEQYF. This chain connects TRBV6-1 to TRBJ2-7, with TRBD2 as a possible D gene (5 bases). V shed 0 bases and J shed 0 bases, with 18 bases lying between them. The CDR3 has 18 residues. Germline values: CDR1 MNHNS, CDR2 SASEGT.

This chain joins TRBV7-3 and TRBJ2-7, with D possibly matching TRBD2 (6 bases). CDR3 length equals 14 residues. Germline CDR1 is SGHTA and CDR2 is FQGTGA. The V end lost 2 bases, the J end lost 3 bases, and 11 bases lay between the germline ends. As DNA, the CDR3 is TGTGCCAGCAGCTTAGGTCGGACTAACTACGAGCAGTACTTC. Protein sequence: CASSLGRTNYEQYF.

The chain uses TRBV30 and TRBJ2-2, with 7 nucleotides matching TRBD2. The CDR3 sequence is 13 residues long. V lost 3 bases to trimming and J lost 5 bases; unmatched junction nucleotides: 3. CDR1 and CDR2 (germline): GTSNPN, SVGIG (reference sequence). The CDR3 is CAWRGAGTGELFF. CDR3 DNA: TGTGCCTGGAGGGGAGCGGGGACCGGGGAGCTGTTTTTT.

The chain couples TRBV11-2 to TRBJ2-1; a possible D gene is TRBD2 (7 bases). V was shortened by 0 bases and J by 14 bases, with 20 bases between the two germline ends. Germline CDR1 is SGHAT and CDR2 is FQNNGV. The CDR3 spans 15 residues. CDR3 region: CASSLDLGSWGGEFF. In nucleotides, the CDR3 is TGTGCCAGCAGCTTAGATCTAGGTAGTTGGGGGGGCGAGTTCTTC.

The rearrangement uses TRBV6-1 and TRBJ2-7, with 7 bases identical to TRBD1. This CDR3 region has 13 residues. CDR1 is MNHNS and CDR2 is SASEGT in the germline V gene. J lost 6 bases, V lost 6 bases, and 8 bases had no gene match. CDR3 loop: CASRSDRVGEQYF. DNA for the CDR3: TGTGCCAGCAGATCTGACAGGGTGGGCGAGCAGTACTTC.